The 3 T cell receptor beta chains listed next were all sequenced from one sample in a study of blood T cell repertoires in COVID-19. Profiling relied on immunoSEQ multiplex PCR, and the TCRdb table lists in-frame clones only, not all of them. The table records hundreds of thousands of clones, approximately 86% of them present only once. Sequenced sample: peripheral blood. Receptors originate from a woman aged 60-70 years with COVID-19, enrolled during active disease.

The gene calls are TRBV15 and TRBJ1-2, with D possibly matching TRBD1 (6 bases). Germline-derived CDR1 and CDR2 are LNHNV and YYDKDF (reference sequence). The V gene lost 0 bases and the J gene lost 4 bases, with 15 bases spanning the gap. The CDR3 is 16 residues long. CDR3 sequence reads: CATSRDLLTGSYGYTF. The CDR3 bases are TGTGCCACCAGCAGAGATCTACTCACAGGGTCCTATGGCTACACCTTC.

The CDR3: CASSSSRAQYF. CDR3 in DNA: TGTGCCAGCAGCTCTTCTCGGGCCCAGTACTTC. This sequence joins TRBV13 and TRBJ2-5; no clear D gene. In germline, CDR1 is PRHDT, CDR2 FYEKMQ (reference sequence). The CDR3 runs 11 residues. V dropped 4 bases and J dropped 9 bases, with 9 bases sitting between them.

The chain employs TRBV18 and TRBJ2-1; possibly TRBD2 for D (5 bases). This CDR3 contains 13 residues. The V gene lost 3 bases and the J gene lost 8 bases, with 11 bases spanning the gap. Germline values: CDR1 KGHSH, CDR2 LQKENI. The CDR3, as DNA: TGTGCCAGCTCACCGCAAGAGGGCTATGAGCAGTTCTTC. Translating it yields CASSPQEGYEQFF.